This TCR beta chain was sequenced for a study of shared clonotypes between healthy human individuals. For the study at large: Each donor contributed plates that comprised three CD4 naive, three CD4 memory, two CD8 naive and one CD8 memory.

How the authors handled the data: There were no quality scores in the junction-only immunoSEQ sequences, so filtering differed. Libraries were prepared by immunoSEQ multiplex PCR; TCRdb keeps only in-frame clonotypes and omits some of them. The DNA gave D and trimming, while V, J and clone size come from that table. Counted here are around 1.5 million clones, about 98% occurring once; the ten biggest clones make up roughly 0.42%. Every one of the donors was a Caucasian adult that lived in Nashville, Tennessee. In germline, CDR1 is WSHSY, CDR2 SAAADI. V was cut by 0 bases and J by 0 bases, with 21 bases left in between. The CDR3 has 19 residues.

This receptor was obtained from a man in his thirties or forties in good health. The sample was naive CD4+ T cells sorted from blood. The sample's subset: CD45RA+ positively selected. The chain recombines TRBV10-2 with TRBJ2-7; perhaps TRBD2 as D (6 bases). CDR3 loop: CASSESSFFSGPSSYEQYF. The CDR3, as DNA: TGCGCCAGCAGTGAGTCCTCCTTTTTTAGCGGCCCGAGCTCCTACGAGCAGTACTTC.